This T cell receptor (beta chain) came from a study of response to subunit inactivated influenza vaccine. V gave up 2 bases and J gave up 8 bases, with 12 bases separating them. The CDR3 is 14 amino acids. The germline CDR1 and CDR2 sequences are SGHTA and FQGNSA. Broader study findings: Authors proposed each seasonal influenza vaccination draws in few new T cells.

In the case of this clonotype: The antigen is unknown.

TCRdb used MiXCR to reprocess the RT-PCR reads, holding one entry per CDR3 protein. The table has approximately 500,000 distinct CDR3 sequences, around 13% seen once. The chain joins TRBV7-2 to TRBJ2-2; D remains ambiguous. The receptor comes from a man aged 45-65 years who received an inactivated influenza vaccine. Sequences were derived from PBMCs from blood, sampled approximately 13 days after vaccination. The DNA for the CDR3 is TGTGCCAGCAGCTTATCTAGGGCCGTAGGGGAGCTGTTTTTT. It is translated as CASSLSRAVGELFF.